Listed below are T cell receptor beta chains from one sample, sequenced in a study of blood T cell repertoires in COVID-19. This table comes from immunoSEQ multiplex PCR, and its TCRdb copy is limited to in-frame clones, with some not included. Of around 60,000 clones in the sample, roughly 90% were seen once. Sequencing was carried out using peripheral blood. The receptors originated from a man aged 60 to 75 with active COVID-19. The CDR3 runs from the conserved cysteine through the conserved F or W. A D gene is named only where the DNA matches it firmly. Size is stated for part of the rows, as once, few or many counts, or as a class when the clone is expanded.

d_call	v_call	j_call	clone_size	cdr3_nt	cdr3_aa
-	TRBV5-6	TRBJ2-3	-	TGTGCCAGCAGCCTCTCTCCTATTAGCACAGATACGCAGTATTTT	CASSLSPISTDTQYF
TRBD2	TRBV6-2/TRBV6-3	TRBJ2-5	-	TGTGCCAGCAGTTTCCCGACTAGCGGCAGGGGGACACAAGAGACCCAGTACTTC	CASSFPTSGRGTQETQYF
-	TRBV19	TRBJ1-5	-	TGTGCCAGTAGACGTCGGGAGGAGGGGAGCAATCAGCCCCAGCATTTT	CASRRREEGSNQPQHF
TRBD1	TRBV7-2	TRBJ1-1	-	TGTGCCAGCAGCTTAGGGGACAGGTTGAACACTGAAGCTTTCTTT	CASSLGDRLNTEAFF
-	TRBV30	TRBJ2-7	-	TGTGCCTGGAGTGTGGCGGTCTACGAGCAGTACTTC	CAWSVAVYEQYF
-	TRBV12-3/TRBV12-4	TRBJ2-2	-	TGTGCCAGCAGTTCCGACACCGGGGAGCTGTTTTTT	CASSSDTGELFF
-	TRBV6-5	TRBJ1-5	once	TGTGCCAGCAGACTGACAGGACTTAGCAATCAGCCCCAGCATTTT	CASRLTGLSNQPQHF
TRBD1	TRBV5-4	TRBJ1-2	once	TGTGCCAGCAGTCGGACAGGCGGCGCTTATGGCTACACCTTC	CASSRTGGAYGYTF
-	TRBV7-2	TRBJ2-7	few	TGTGCCAGCAGCTTAGTCCCCGTCAGGGCAAACGACCACGAGCAGTACTTC	CASSLVPVRANDHEQYF
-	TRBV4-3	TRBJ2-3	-	TGCGCCAGCAGCCAAGATTACGGTAGCCACGTTTCGTACACAGATACGCAGTATTTT	CASSQDYGSHVSYTDTQYF
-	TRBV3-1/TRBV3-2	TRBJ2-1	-	TGTGCCAGCAGCCAAGCCGACAGCAACCGGCAGTTCTTC	CASSQADSNRQFF
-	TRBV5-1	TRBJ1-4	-	TGCGCCAGCAGCTTGGTGGAGGGCCCCTCAACTAATGAAAAACTGTTTTTT	CASSLVEGPSTNEKLFF
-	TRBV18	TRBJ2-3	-	TGTGCCAGCGAGTACTTAGATACGCAGTATTTT	CASEYLDTQYF
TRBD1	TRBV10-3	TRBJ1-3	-	TGTGCCATTCGGCAACGGACAGGGTACTCTGGAAACACCATATATTTT	CAIRQRTGYSGNTIYF
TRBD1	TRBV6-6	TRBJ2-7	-	TGTGCCAGCATCGACAGGGGCAACGAGCAGTACTTC	CASIDRGNEQYF
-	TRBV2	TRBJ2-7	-	TGTGCCAGCAGTGAAGGGATGGGCGCAGTTGCGCAGTACTTC	CASSEGMGAVAQYF
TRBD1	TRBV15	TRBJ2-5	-	TGTGCCACCAGCAGAGACGACAGGGTTCAAGAGACCCAGTACTTC	CATSRDDRVQETQYF
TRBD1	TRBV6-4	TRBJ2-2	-	TGTGCCAGCAGCCCGGGACAGGTGAACACCGGGGAGCTGTTTTTT	CASSPGQVNTGELFF
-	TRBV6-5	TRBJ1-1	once	TGTGCCAGCAGTTCCGGCCAGGGAGGGGACACTGAAGCTTTCTTT	CASSSGQGGDTEAFF
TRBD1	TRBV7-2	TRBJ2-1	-	TGTGCCAGCAGCTTAAGGACAGGGCCTTACCTCTACTCCTACAATGAGCAGTTCTTC	CASSLRTGPYLYSYNEQFF